This T cell receptor beta chain was obtained from a study of T cell changes during pregnancy in multiple sclerosis. Generated by immunoSEQ multiplex PCR, the TCRdb table keeps only in-frame clones and is missing some. The table has tens of thousands of clones, roughly 93% seen once; the top ten hold around 4%. V was clipped by 4 bases and J by 4 bases; unmatched bases: 13. The CDR3 extends over 17 amino acids. Per the germline V gene, CDR1 is SGHTS and CDR2 is YDEGEE. The genes are TRBV5-8 and TRBJ1-4; 7 bases are shared with TRBD1. The specimen comprised CD8+ T cells from peripheral blood mononuclear cells, sampled in the second trimester of pregnancy. The receptor was isolated from a female donor with multiple sclerosis, enrolled in a pregnancy study. The CDR3 DNA sequence: TGTGCCAGCAGCCTAAGATCGGGACAGCTTATTAATGAAAAACTGTTTTTT. It yields the protein CASSLRSGQLINEKLFF.